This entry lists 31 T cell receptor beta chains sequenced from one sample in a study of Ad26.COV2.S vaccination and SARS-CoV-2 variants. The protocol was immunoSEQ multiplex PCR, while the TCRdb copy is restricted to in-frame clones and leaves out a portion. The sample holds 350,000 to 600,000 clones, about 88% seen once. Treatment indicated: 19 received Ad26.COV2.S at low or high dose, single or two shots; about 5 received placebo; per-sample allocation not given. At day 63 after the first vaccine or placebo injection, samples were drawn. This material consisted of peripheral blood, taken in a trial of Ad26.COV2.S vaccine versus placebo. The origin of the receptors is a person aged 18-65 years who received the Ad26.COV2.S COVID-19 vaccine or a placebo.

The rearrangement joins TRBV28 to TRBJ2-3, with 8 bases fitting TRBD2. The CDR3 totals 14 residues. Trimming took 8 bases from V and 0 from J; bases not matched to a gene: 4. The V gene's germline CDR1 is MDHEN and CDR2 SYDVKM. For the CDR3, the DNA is TGTGCCAGCCGGGCTAGCGGGAGCACAGATACGCAGTATTTT. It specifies CASRASGSTDTQYF.

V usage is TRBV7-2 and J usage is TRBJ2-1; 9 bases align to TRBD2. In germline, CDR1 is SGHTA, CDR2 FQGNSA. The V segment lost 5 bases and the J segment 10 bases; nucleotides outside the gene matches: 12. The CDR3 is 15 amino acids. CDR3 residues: CASSQAGGVVKEQFF. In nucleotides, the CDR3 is TGTGCCAGCAGCCAAGCGGGGGGCGTCGTAAAGGAGCAGTTCTTC.

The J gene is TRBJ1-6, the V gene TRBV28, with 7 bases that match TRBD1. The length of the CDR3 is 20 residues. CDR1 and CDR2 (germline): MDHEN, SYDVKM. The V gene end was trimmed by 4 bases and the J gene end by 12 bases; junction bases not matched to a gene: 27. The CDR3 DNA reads TGTGCCAGCAGTTACGGGACAGCGGGGTTCGGCCCTCGGGGGCACTTACCCCTCCACTTT. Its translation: CASSYGTAGFGPRGHLPLHF.

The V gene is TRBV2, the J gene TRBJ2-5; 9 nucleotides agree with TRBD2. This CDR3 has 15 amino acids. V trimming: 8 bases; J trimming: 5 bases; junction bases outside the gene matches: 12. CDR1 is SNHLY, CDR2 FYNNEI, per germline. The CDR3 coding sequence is TGTGCCAGCCGGCGCGGGAGGGCCCGTGGGGAGACCCAGTACTTC. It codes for CASRRGRARGETQYF.

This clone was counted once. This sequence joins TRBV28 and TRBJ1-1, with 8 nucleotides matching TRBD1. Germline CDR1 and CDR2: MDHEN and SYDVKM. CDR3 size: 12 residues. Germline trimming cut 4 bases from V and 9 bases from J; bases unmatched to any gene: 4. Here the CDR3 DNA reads TGTGCCAGCAGTTCCACAGGGGGACAAGCTTTCTTT. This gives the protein CASSSTGGQAFF.

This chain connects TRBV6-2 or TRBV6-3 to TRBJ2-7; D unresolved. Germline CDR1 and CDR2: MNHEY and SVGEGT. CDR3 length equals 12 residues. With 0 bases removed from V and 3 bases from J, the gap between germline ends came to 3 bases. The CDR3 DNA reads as TGTGCCAGCAGTTACTCCCTCTACGAGCAGTACTTC. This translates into CASSYSLYEQYF.

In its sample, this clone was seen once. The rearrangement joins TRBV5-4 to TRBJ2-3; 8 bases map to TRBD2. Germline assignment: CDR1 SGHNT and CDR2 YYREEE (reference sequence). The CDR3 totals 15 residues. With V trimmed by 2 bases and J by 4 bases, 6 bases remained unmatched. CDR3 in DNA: TGTGCCAGCAGCTTCAGGGGACTAGTCCCAGATACGCAGTATTTT. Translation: CASSFRGLVPDTQYF.

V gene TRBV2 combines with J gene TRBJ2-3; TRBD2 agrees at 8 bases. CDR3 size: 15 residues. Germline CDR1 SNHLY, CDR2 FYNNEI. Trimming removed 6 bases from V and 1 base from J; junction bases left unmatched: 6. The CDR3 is CASSKFSGGTDTQYF. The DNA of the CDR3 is TGTGCCAGCAGCAAATTTAGCGGGGGCACAGATACGCAGTATTTT. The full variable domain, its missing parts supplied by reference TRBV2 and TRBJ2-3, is EPEVTQTPSHQVTQMGQEVILRCVPISNHLYFYWYRQILGQKVEFLVSFYNNEISEKSEIFDDQFSVERPDGSNFTLKIRSTKLEDSAMYFCASSKFSGGTDTQYFGPGTRLTVL.

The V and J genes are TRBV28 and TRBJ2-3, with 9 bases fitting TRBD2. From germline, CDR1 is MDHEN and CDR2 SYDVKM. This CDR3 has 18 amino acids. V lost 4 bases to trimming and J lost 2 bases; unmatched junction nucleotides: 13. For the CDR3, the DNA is TGTGCCAGCAGTTATTTAGCGGGAGCGTTCTTGACCACAGATACGCAGTATTTT. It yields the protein CASSYLAGAFLTTDTQYF.

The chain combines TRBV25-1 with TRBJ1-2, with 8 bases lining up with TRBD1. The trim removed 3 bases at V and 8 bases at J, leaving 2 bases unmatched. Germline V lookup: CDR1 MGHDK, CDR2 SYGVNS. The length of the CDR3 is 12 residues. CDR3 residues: CASSDDRGGYTF. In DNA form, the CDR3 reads TGTGCCAGCAGTGATGACAGGGGCGGCTACACCTTC.

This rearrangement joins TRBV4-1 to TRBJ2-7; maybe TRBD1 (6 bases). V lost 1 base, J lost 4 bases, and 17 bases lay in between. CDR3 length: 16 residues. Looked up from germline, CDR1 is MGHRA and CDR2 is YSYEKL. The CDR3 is CASSQGNRAPFYEQYF. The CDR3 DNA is TGCGCCAGCAGCCAAGGGAACAGGGCCCCCTTTTACGAGCAGTACTTC.

The CDR3 DNA reads TGTGCCACCAACAAAATTTCTAACTATGGCTACACCTTC. Its protein product is CATNKISNYGYTF. This sequence joins TRBV10-3 and TRBJ1-2; D is unclear. Germline V gene data show CDR1 as ENHRY and CDR2 as SYGVKD. Between the trimmed V and J ends, which lost 10 bases and 0 bases, there was a span of 12 bases. This CDR3 spans 13 amino acids.

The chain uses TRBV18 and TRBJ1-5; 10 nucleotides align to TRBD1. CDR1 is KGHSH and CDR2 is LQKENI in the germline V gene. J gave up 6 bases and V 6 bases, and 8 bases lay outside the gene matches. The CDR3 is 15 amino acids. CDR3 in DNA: TGTGCCAGCTCGCCCGGGACAGGGGAAGTTCAGCCCCAGCATTTT. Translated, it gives CASSPGTGEVQPQHF.

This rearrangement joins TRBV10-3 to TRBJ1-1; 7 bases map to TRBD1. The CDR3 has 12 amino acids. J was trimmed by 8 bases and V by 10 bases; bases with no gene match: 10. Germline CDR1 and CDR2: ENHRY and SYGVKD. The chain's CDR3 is CATRGDLSEAFF. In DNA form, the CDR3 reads TGTGCCACCAGGGGGGATTTATCAGAAGCTTTCTTT.

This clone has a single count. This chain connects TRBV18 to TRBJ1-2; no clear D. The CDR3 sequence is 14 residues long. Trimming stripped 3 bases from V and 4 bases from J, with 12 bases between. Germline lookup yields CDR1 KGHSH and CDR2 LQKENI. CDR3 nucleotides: TGTGCCAGCTCACCTGACCTGGAGGGCTATGGCTACACCTTC. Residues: CASSPDLEGYGYTF.

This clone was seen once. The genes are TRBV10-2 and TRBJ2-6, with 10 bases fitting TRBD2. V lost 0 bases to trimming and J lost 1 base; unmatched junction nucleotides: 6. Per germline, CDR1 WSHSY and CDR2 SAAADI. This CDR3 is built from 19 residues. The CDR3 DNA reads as TGCGCCAGCAGTGAGTCGAACGTACTAGCGGGATCTGGGGCCAACGTCCTGACTTTC. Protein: CASSESNVLAGSGANVLTF.

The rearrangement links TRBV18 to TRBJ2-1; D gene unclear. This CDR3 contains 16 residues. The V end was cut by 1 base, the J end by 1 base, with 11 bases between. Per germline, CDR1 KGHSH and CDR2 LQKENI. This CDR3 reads CASSPQGDGSYNEQFF. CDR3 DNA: TGTGCCAGCTCACCACAGGGCGATGGGTCCTACAATGAGCAGTTCTTC.

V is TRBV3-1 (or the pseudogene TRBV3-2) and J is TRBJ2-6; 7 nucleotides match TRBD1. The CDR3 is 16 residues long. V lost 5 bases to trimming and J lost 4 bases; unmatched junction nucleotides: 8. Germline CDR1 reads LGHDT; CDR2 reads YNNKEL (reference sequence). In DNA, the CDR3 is TGTGCCAGCAGCACAATGAGGGGGCCAGGGGCCAACGTCCTGACTTTC. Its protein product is CASSTMRGPGANVLTF.

The CDR3 nucleotides read TGCAGCGTTGAAGGGTTTCGGGTAGGAGAGACCCAGTACTTC. Its translation is CSVEGFRVGETQYF. The chain links TRBV29-1 to TRBJ2-5; D unclear. Trimming left V 1 base short and J 4 bases short, with 13 bases between. The CDR3 length is 14 residues. Germline loops: CDR1 SQVTM, CDR2 ANQGSEA.

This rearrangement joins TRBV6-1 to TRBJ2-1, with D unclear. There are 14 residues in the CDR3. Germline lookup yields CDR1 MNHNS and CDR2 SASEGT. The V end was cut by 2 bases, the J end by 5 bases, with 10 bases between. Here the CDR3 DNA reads TGTGCCAGCAGTGAATCTGGATACAACAATGAGCAGTTCTTC. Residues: CASSESGYNNEQFF.

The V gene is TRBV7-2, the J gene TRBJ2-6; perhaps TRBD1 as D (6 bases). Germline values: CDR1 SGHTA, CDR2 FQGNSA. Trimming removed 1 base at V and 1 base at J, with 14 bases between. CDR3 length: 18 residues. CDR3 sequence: CASSLEQGLWSGANVLTF. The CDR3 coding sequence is TGTGCCAGCAGCTTAGAGCAGGGGCTTTGGTCTGGGGCCAACGTCCTGACTTTC.

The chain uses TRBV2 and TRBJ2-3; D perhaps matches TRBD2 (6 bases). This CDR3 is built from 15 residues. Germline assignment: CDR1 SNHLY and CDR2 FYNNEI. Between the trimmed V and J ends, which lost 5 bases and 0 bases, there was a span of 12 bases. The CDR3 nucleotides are TGTGCCAGCAGTAGGACTACCTCTAGCACAGATACGCAGTATTTT. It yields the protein CASSRTTSSTDTQYF.

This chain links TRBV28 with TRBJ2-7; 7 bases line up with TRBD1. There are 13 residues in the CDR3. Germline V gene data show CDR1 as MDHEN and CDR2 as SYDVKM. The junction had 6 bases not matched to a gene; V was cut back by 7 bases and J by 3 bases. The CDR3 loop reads CASTPDRNYEQYF. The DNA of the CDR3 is TGTGCCAGCACCCCGGACAGGAACTACGAGCAGTACTTC.

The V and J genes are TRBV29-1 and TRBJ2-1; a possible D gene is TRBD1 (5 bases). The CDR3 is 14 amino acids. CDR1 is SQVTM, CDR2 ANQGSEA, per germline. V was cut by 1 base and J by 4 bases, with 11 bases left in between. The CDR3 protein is CSVEVGVGYNEQFF. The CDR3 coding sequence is TGCAGCGTTGAAGTAGGGGTTGGTTACAATGAGCAGTTCTTC.

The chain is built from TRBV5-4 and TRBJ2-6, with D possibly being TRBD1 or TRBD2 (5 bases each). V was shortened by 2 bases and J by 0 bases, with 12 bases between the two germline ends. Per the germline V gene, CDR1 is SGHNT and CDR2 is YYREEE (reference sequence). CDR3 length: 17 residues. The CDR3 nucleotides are TGTGCCAGCAGCTTTGGGGGACGGATCTCTGGGGCCAACGTCCTGACTTTC. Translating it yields CASSFGGRISGANVLTF.

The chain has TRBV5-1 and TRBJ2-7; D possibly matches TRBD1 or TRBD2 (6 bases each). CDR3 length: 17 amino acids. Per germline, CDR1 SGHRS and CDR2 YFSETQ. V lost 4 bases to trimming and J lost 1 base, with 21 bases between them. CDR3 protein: CASSKQGLDGGSYEQYF. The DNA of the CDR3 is TGCGCCAGCAGCAAACAGGGATTGGACGGGGGATCCTACGAGCAGTACTTC.

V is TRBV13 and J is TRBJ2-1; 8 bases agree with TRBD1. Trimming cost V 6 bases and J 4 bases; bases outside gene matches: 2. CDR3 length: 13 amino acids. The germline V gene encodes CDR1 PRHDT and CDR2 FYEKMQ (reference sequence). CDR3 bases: TGTGCCAGCAGACGACAGGGGTACAATGAGCAGTTCTTC. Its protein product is CASRRQGYNEQFF.

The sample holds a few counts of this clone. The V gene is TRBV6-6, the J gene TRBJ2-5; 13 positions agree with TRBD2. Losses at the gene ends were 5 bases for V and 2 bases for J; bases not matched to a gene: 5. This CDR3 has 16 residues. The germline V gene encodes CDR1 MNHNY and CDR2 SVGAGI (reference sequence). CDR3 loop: CASSRTLAGGQETQYF. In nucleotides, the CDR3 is TGTGCCAGCAGTCGAACACTAGCGGGAGGGCAAGAGACCCAGTACTTC.

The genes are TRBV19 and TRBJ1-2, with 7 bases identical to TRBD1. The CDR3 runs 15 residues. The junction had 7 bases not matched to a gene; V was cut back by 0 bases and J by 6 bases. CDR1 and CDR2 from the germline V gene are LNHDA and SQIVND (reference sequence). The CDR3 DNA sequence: TGTGCCAGTAGTATAGAGGGCAGGGGGAACGATGGCTACACCTTC. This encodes CASSIEGRGNDGYTF. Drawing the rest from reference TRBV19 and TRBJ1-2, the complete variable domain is DGGITQSPKYLFRKEGQNVTLSCEQNLNHDAMYWYRQDPGQGLRLIYYSQIVNDFQKGDIAEGYSVSREKKESFPLTVTSAQKNPTAFYLCASSIEGRGNDGYTFGSGTRLTVV.

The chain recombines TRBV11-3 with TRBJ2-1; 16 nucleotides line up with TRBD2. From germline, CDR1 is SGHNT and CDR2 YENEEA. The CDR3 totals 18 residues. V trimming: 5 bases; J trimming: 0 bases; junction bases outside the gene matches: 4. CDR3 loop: CASSPGTSGGGSYNEQFF. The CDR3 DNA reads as TGTGCCAGCAGCCCCGGGACTAGCGGGGGGGGCTCCTACAATGAGCAGTTCTTC.

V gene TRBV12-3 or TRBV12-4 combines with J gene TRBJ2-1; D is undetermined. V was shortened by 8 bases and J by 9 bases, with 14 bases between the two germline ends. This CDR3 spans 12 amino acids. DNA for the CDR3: TGTGCCAGCGTACTGGGTGGGGTTGAGCAGTTCTTC. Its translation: CASVLGGVEQFF.